A single sample is the source of the 26 T cell receptor beta chains below, sequenced in a study of T cells in Graves' hyperthyroidism and ophthalmopathy. The TCR beta CDR3 regions underwent amplification using RNA transcripts as the source. During a first-round RT-PCR of the TCR CDR3, the HTBI primer set was used. TCRdb independently ran MiXCR on the multiplex PCR reads; one entry per CDR3 protein. The sample lists 250,000 to 400,000 distinct CDR3 sequences, around 15% occurring once. Sequencing used blood. Receptors were obtained from a woman aged 40 to 55 with Graves' ophthalmopathy.

This clonotype was detected ten times or more. The genes are TRBV20-1 and TRBJ1-5, with D possibly TRBD1 on 6 matching bases. V lost 4 bases to trimming and J lost 5 bases, with 18 bases between them. The CDR3 sequence is 15 residues long. CDR1 is DFQATT and CDR2 is SNEGSKA in the germline V gene (reference sequence). The CDR3 nucleotides read TGCAGTGCTAAGGGCCGCGGGGGCGCGGATCAGCCCCAGCATTTT. Residues: CSAKGRGGADQPQHF.

V usage is TRBV11-3 and J usage is TRBJ2-4, with D possibly TRBD2 on 5 matching bases. V lost 0 bases and J lost 8, with 17 bases in between. The CDR3 loop spans 16 amino acids. In germline, CDR1 is SGHNT, CDR2 YENEEA. The CDR3 protein is CASSLDPGKGLYIQYF. Here the CDR3 DNA reads TGTGCCAGCAGCTTAGATCCGGGGAAGGGTTTGTACATTCAGTACTTC.

V gene TRBV3-1 combines with J gene TRBJ2-1; 8 positions agree with TRBD2. This CDR3 comprises 13 residues. CDR1 and CDR2 from the germline V gene are LGHDT and YNNKEL (reference sequence). The ends lost 0 bases at V and 13 bases at J; junction bases unmatched: 5. CDR3 bases: TGTGCCAGCAGCCAAGACCGTAGCGGGGCCCAGTTCTTC. Translating gives CASSQDRSGAQFF.

This chain connects TRBV5-5 to TRBJ2-5; D is undetermined. CDR1 SGHKS and CDR2 YYEKEE come from the germline V gene (reference sequence). Trimming cost V 0 bases and J 2 bases, with 11 bases left between them. The CDR3 is 15 amino acids. CDR3 protein: CASSLVVGTQETQYF. The CDR3 DNA reads TGTGCCAGCAGCTTGGTAGTCGGAACTCAAGAGACCCAGTACTTC.

This clonotype was found many times. V is TRBV7-9 and J is TRBJ1-6, with 7 bases lining up with TRBD1. The germline gives CDR1 SEHNR, CDR2 FQNEAQ (reference sequence). This CDR3 comprises 15 residues. Trimming cost V 3 bases and J 2 bases; bases outside gene matches: 1. CDR3: CASSFRGTYNSPLHF. The CDR3 DNA follows: TGTGCCAGCAGCTTCAGGGGGACCTATAATTCACCCCTCCACTTT.

In its sample, this clonotype was seen many times. The chain recombines TRBV5-1 with TRBJ2-7, with D unresolved. The V and J ends lost 4 bases and 5 bases respectively, with 10 bases between them. The germline V gene has CDR1 SGHRS and CDR2 YFSETQ. The CDR3 covers 12 residues. The CDR3 loop reads CASSQRPNEQYF. The CDR3 DNA reads TGCGCCAGCAGCCAGAGACCCAACGAGCAGTACTTC.

This clonotype was seen a handful of times. V usage is TRBV5-1 and J usage is TRBJ2-1, with 7 bases aligning to TRBD2. The V and J ends lost 4 bases and 5 bases, in that order; junction bases with no gene match: 6. This CDR3 is built from 14 residues. CDR1 is SGHRS and CDR2 is YFSETQ in the germline V gene. The CDR3 coding sequence is TGCGCCAGCAGCCAGGGACTAAGAGACAATGAGCAGTTCTTC. This encodes CASSQGLRDNEQFF.

This clonotype was seen only a few times. The J gene is TRBJ2-6, the V gene TRBV14; either TRBD1 or TRBD2 may fit D (5 bases each). CDR1 is SGHDN, CDR2 FVKESK, per germline. The CDR3 is 18 residues long. V was shortened by 5 bases and J by 0 bases, with 17 bases between the two germline ends. The CDR3 nucleotides read TGTGCCAGCAGCACCCGGGACCGGATTAACTCTGGGGCCAACGTCCTGACTTTC. This sequence encodes CASSTRDRINSGANVLTF.

The chain is built from TRBV10-2 and TRBJ2-1, with 12 bases lining up with TRBD2. CDR3 size: 14 residues. V gave up 7 bases and J gave up 9 bases; unmatched junction bases: 7. The germline V gene has CDR1 WSHSY and CDR2 SAAADI. The CDR3 nucleotides are TGCGCCAGCATCCGACTAGCGGGAGTTTCTGAGCAGTTCTTC. It is translated as CASIRLAGVSEQFF.

This clonotype was picked up one time. V is TRBV20-1 and J is TRBJ2-3; D unclear. Germline V gives CDR1 DFQATT, CDR2 SNEGSKA (reference sequence). V gave up 0 bases and J gave up 1 base, with 11 bases separating them. CDR3 length equals 15 residues. The CDR3 coding sequence is TGCAGTGCTAGAGATCAGGTCGGACGCACAGATACGCAGTATTTT. The encoded protein is CSARDQVGRTDTQYF.

In its sample, this clonotype was seen a few times. The chain carries TRBV20-1 and TRBJ2-2; TRBD1 aligns across 9 bases. The ends lost 6 bases at V and 6 bases at J; junction bases unmatched: 8. The length of the CDR3 is 14 residues. CDR1 and CDR2 from the germline V gene are DFQATT and SNEGSKA (reference sequence). The CDR3 DNA reads as TGCAGTGCCAGGACAGGGGCAACTCCCGGGGAGCTGTTTTTT. Its translation is CSARTGATPGELFF.

This clonotype has just a few counts. The V gene is TRBV20-1, the J gene TRBJ2-1; D is possibly TRBD2 (6 bases). The CDR3 length is 16 residues. The V end was cut by 6 bases, the J end by 4 bases, with 22 bases between. From germline, CDR1 is DFQATT and CDR2 SNEGSKA (reference sequence). CDR3 nucleotide sequence: TGCAGTGCACCTCAACTAGCTGCCTGGAAGTACAATGAGCAGTTCTTC. The encoded protein is CSAPQLAAWKYNEQFF.

This clonotype was observed many times. The chain is built from TRBV5-6 and TRBJ2-5; D is uncertain. CDR3 length equals 15 residues. The V gene's germline CDR1 is SGHDT and CDR2 YYEEEE. Deletions cut 1 base from V and 1 base from J, with 11 bases between. This CDR3 is CASSLLEPGQETQYF. In DNA, the CDR3 is TGTGCCAGCAGCTTGCTGGAGCCGGGCCAAGAGACCCAGTACTTC.

The V and J genes are TRBV7-3 and TRBJ2-2, with a weak D call TRBD1 (7 bases). The CDR3 loop spans 15 amino acids. Germline V gene lookup returns CDR1 SGHTA and CDR2 FQGTGA. The V gene lost 5 bases and the J gene lost 4 bases, with 14 bases spanning the gap. Here the CDR3 DNA reads TGTGCCAGCAGCCATCGACAGGGAGGCACCGGGGAGCTGTTTTTT. This gives the protein CASSHRQGGTGELFF.

This clonotype was seen ten or more times. The J gene is TRBJ1-6, the V gene TRBV6-1; no clear D gene. V was trimmed by 5 bases and J by 7 bases, leaving 18 bases between them. This CDR3 is 16 amino acids long. Looked up from germline, CDR1 is MNHNS and CDR2 is SASEGT. In nucleotides, the CDR3 is TGTGCCAGCAGTTATTCGTTTGTTGGTGAAAATTCACCCCTCCACTTT. As protein: CASSYSFVGENSPLHF.

There are many counts of this clonotype. J is TRBJ1-1 and V is TRBV6-6; no definite D call. The CDR3 sequence is 16 residues long. The germline gives CDR1 MNHNY, CDR2 SVGAGI (reference sequence). Trimming shortened V by 0 bases and J by 1 base, and 12 bases separated the two germline ends. The CDR3 nucleotides read TGTGCCAGCAGTTACTCGTCGGTGGGCACGAACACTGAAGCTTTCTTT. Translating gives CASSYSSVGTNTEAFF.

The chain joins TRBV5-4 to TRBJ2-3, with D possibly being TRBD1 (5 bases). CDR1 and CDR2 (germline): SGHNT, YYREEE (reference sequence). The CDR3 sequence is 16 residues long. With 0 bases removed from V and 6 bases from J, the gap between germline ends came to 17 bases. CDR3 loop: CASSLGGGPLGDTQYF. The DNA of the CDR3 is TGTGCCAGCAGCTTGGGGGGCGGACCTTTGGGGGATACGCAGTATTTT.

This clonotype was detected many times. The chain uses TRBV12-5 and TRBJ2-7; possibly TRBD1 or TRBD2 for D (5 bases each). The germline gives CDR1 LGHNT, CDR2 FRNRAP. The V end was cut by 6 bases, the J end by 2 bases, with 14 bases between. The CDR3 spans 14 residues. DNA of the CDR3: TGTGCTAGTGGCCTGGGACGGCTTACCTACGAGCAGTACTTC. It translates to CASGLGRLTYEQYF.

This clonotype was seen a handful of times. V gene TRBV11-2 combines with J gene TRBJ2-1, with TRBD2 matching 9 bases. Per the germline V gene, CDR1 is SGHAT and CDR2 is FQNNGV. The J segment lost 7 bases and the V segment lost 5 bases, leaving 6 bases of the junction unmatched. This CDR3 is 14 amino acids long. The CDR3: CASSLSRGGNEQFF. As DNA, the CDR3 is TGTGCCAGCAGCCTCTCGCGGGGGGGGAATGAGCAGTTCTTC. The full variable domain, completed using reference TRBV11-2 and TRBJ2-1, is EAGVAQSPRYKIIEKRQSVAFWCNPISGHATLYWYQQILGQGPKLLIQFQNNGVVDDSQLPKDRFSAERLKGVDSTLKIQPAKLEDSAVYLCASSLSRGGNEQFFGPGTRLTVL.

V and J are TRBV4-2 and TRBJ1-3, with TRBD1 as a possible D gene (5 bases). The V gene lost 0 bases and the J gene lost 0 bases, with 9 bases spanning the gap. Germline V gene data show CDR1 as LGHNA and CDR2 as YNFKEQ. The CDR3 runs 16 residues. The DNA of the CDR3 is TGTGCCAGCAGCCAAGATACAGGACTCTCTGGAAACACCATATATTTT. Its protein is CASSQDTGLSGNTIYF.

V gene TRBV5-1 combines with J gene TRBJ1-1; D is ambiguous. The V gene lost 4 bases and the J gene lost 1 base, with 8 bases spanning the gap. The germline V gene has CDR1 SGHRS and CDR2 YFSETQ. The CDR3 has 13 residues. CDR3 coding DNA: TGCGCCAGCAGCAAGGAAGGGAACACTGAAGCTTTCTTT. Protein sequence: CASSKEGNTEAFF. Drawing the rest from reference TRBV5-1 and TRBJ1-1, the complete variable domain is KAGVTQTPRYLIKTRGQQVTLSCSPISGHRSVSWYQQTPGQGLQFLFEYFSETQRNKGNFPGRFSGRQFSNSRSEMNVSTLELGDSALYLCASSKEGNTEAFFGQGTRLTVV.

This clonotype was found many times. The J gene is TRBJ2-3, the V gene TRBV24-1; 11 bases line up with TRBD2. The germline V gene has CDR1 KGHDR and CDR2 SFDVKD. The V gene end was trimmed by 9 bases and the J gene end by 5 bases; junction bases not matched to a gene: 9. CDR3 length: 15 amino acids. The CDR3 sequence is CATGGPSGGRDTQYF. The CDR3 DNA sequence: TGTGCCACCGGAGGGCCTAGCGGGGGGAGAGATACGCAGTATTTT.

This clonotype was counted ten times or more. The chain carries TRBV20-1 and TRBJ2-5; D is tentatively TRBD1 or TRBD2 (5 bases each). V lost 5 bases and J 5 bases, leaving 24 bases between the germline ends. The CDR3 totals 16 residues. The V gene's germline CDR1 is DFQATT and CDR2 SNEGSKA (reference sequence). The CDR3 region has the DNA TGCAGTGCTGCCTCCCTTACGGGGCCTATCCGGGAGACCCAGTACTTC. This encodes CSAASLTGPIRETQYF.

The chain links TRBV6-5 to TRBJ2-5, with D tentatively TRBD1 (6 bases). This CDR3 contains 13 residues. V gave up 6 bases and J gave up 7 bases, with 15 bases separating them. Germline V CDR1 and CDR2: MNHEY, SVGAGI. Written as DNA, the CDR3 is TGTGCCAGCAGAGACAGGCCTGACGGGACCCAGTACTTC. Amino acid sequence: CASRDRPDGTQYF.

This chain joins TRBV6-1 and TRBJ2-7; D may correspond to TRBD1 or TRBD2 (5 bases each). CDR1 is MNHNS and CDR2 is SASEGT in the germline V gene. This CDR3 region has 16 residues. V lost 4 bases and J lost 1, with 17 bases in between. The CDR3 region is CASSVSGTPPSYEQYF. The CDR3, as DNA: TGTGCCAGCAGTGTGTCGGGGACCCCCCCTTCCTACGAGCAGTACTTC.

This clonotype was counted at least ten times. The J gene is TRBJ2-1, the V gene TRBV7-9, with a tentative D call TRBD1 (6 bases). The CDR3 consists of 14 residues. V shed 3 bases and J shed 5 bases, with 11 bases lying between them. The germline V gene has CDR1 SEHNR and CDR2 FQNEAQ (reference sequence). The DNA for the CDR3 is TGTGCCAGCAGCTTCAGGACAGCTAACAATGAGCAGTTCTTC. Translated, it gives CASSFRTANNEQFF. The whole variable domain, filled in from reference TRBV7-9 and TRBJ2-1, reads DTGVSQNPRHKITKRGQNVTFRCDPISEHNRLYWYRQTLGQGPEFLTYFQNEAQLEKSRLLSDRFSAERPKGSFSTLEIQRTEQGDSAMYLCASSFRTANNEQFFGPGTRLTVL.